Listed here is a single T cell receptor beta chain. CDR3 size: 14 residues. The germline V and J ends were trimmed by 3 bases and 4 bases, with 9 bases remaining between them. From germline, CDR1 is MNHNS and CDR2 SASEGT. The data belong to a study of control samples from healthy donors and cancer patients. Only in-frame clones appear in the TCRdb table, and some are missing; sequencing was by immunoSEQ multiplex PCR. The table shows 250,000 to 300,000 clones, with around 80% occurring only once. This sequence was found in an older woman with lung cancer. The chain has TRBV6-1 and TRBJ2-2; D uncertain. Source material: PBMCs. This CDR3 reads CASSDLERTGELFF. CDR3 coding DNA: TGTGCCAGCAGTGATTTGGAGCGCACCGGGGAGCTGTTTTTT.